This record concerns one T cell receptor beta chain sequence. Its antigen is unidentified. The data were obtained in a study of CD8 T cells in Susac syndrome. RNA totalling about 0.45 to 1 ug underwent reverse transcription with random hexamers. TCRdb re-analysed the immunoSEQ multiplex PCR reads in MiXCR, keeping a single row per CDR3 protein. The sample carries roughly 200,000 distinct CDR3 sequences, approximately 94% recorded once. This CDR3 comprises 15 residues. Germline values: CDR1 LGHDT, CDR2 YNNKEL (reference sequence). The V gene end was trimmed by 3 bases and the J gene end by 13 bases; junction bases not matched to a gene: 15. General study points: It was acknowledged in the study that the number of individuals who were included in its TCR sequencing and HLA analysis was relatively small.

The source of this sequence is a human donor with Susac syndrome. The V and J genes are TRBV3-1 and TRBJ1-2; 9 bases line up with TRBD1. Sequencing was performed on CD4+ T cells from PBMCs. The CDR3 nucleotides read TGTGCCAGCAGCCAGTCTACCCTGGGACAGGGTACCGGCACCTTC. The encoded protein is CASSQSTLGQGTGTF.